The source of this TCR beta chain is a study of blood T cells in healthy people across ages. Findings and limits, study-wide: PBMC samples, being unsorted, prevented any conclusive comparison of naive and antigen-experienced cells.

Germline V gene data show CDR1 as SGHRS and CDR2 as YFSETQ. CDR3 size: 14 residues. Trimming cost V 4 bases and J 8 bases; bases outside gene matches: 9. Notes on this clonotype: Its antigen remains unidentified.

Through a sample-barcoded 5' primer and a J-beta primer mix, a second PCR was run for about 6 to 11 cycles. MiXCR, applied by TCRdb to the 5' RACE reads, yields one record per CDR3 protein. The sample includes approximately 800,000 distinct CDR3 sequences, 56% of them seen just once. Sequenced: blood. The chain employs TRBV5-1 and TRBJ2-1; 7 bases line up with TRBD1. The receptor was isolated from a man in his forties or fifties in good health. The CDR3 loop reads CASSLTTGVDEQFF. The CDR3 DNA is TGCGCCAGCAGCCTAACCACAGGGGTCGATGAGCAGTTCTTC.